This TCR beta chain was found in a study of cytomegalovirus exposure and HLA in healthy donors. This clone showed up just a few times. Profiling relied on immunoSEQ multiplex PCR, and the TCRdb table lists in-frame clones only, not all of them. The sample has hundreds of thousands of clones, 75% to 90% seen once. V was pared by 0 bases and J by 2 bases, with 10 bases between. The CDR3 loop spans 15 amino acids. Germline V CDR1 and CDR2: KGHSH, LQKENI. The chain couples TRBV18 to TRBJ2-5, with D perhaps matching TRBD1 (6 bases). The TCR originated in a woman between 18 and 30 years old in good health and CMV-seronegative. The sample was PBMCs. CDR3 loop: CASSPPSQGQETQYF. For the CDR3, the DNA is TGTGCCAGCTCACCACCGTCACAGGGTCAAGAGACCCAGTACTTC.